This T cell receptor (beta chain) is drawn from a study of shared clonotypes between healthy human individuals. Study in general: Every donor yielded three CD4 naive, three CD4 memory, two CD8 naive and one CD8 memory plate.

General study findings and limits: Shared across four donors were about 4.8% of the naive CD4 clonotypes.

In regard to this clone: Its antigen is not known.

Repertoires were generated with immunoSEQ multiplex PCR, while TCRdb's copy carries only in-frame clones and drops some. The repertoire holds under 2,000,000 clones, 85% to 95% seen once, with approximately 1.2% in the top ten. Trimming took 5 bases from V and 9 from J, leaving 14 bases between them. Germline V gives CDR1 SEHNR, CDR2 FQNEAQ (reference sequence). This CDR3 has 13 amino acids. Naive CD8 populations comprised CD45RO-negative cells positively selected for CCR7, excluding terminally differentiated effector memory CD45RA+ cells. Participating donors were healthy, HIV-negative adults free of recent acute infections or vaccinations.

J is TRBJ2-1 and V is TRBV7-9; D is possibly TRBD1 or TRBD2 (6 bases each). The receptor was derived from a young man in good health. Sequenced material: naive CD8+ T cells sorted from blood. CDR3: CASSQEGGGEQFF. The CDR3, as DNA: TGTGCCAGCAGCCAGGAGGGGGGCGGTGAGCAGTTCTTC.